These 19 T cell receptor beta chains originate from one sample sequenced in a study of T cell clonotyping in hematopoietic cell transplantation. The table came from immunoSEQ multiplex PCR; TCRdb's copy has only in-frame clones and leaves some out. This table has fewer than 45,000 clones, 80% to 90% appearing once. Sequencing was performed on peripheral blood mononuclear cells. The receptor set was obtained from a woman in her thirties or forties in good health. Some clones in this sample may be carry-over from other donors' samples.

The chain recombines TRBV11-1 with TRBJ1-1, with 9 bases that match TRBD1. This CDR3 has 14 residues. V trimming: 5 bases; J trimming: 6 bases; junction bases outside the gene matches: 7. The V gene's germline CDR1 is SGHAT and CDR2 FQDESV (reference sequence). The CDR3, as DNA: TGTGCCAGCAGCCAAGACAGGGGGAGGTCTGAAGCTTTCTTT. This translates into CASSQDRGRSEAFF.

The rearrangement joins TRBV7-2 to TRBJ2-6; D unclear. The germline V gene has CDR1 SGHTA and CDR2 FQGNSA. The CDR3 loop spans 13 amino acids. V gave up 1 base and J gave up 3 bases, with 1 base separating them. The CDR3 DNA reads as TGTGCCAGCAGCTTAGGTGGGGCCAACGTCCTGACTTTC. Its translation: CASSLGGANVLTF.

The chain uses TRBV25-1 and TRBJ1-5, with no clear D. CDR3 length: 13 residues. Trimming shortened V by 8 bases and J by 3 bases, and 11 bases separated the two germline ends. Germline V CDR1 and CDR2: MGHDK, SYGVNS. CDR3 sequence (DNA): TGTGCCAGCCGGAAGGCAGACAATCAGCCCCAGCATTTT. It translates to CASRKADNQPQHF.

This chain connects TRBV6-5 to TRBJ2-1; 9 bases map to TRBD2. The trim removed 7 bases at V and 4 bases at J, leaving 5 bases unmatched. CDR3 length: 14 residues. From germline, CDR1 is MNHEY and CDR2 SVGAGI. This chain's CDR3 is CASTQAGGYNEQFF. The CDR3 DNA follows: TGTGCCAGCACGCAAGCGGGAGGATACAATGAGCAGTTCTTC.

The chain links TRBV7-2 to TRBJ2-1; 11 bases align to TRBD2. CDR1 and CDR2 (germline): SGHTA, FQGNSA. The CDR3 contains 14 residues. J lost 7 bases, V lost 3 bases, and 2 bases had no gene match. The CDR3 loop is CASSFSGRANEQFF. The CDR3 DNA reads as TGTGCCAGCAGCTTTAGCGGGAGGGCGAATGAGCAGTTCTTC. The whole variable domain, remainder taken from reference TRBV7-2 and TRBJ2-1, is GAGVSQSPSNKVTEKGKDVELRCDPISGHTALYWYRQSLGQGLEFLIYFQGNSAPDKSGLPSDRFSAERTGGSVSTLTIQRTQQEDSAVYLCASSFSGRANEQFFGPGTRLTVL.

In DNA, the CDR3 is TGTGCCAGCAGCTTCGTTGGGGGTTACGAGCAGTACTTC. It translates to CASSFVGGYEQYF. V and J are TRBV7-9 and TRBJ2-7; D could derive from TRBD1 or TRBD2 (5 bases each). The CDR3 spans 13 residues. CDR1 and CDR2 from the germline V gene are SEHNR and FQNEAQ (reference sequence). V was pared by 3 bases and J by 4 bases, with 10 bases between.

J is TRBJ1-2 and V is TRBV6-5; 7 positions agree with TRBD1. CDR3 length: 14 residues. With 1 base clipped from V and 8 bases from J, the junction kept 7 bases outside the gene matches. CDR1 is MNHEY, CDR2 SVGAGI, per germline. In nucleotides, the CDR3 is TGTGCCAGCAGTTACTTTTCGACAGGGATCGGCTACACCTTC. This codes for CASSYFSTGIGYTF.

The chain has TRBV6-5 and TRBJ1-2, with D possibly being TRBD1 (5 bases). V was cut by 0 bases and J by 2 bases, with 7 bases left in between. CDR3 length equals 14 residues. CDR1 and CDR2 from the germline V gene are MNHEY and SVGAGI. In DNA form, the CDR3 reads TGTGCCAGCAGTTACTCGGAGGGGAACTATGGCTACACCTTC. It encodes CASSYSEGNYGYTF.

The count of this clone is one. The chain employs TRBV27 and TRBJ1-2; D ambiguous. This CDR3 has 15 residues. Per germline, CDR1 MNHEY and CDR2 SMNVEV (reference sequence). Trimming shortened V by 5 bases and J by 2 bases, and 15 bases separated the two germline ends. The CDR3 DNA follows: TGTGCCAGCAGTCCCCGAAACAGCCCCAACTATGGCTACACCTTC. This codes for CASSPRNSPNYGYTF.

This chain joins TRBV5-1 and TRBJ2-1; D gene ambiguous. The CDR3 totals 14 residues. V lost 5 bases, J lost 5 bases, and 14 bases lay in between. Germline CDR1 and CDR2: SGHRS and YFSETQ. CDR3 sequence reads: CASSITPRDNEQFF. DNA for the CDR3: TGCGCCAGCAGTATAACACCTCGGGACAATGAGCAGTTCTTC.

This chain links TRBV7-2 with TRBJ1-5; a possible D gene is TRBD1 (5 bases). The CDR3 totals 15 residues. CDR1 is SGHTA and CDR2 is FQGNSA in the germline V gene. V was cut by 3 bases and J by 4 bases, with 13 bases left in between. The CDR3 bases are TGTGCCAGCAGCTTCTACGGGGACCAAAATCAGCCCCAGCATTTT. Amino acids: CASSFYGDQNQPQHF.

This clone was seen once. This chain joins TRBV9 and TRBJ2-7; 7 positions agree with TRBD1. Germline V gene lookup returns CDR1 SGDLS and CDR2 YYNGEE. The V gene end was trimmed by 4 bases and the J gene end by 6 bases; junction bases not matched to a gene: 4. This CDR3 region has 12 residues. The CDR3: CASSPGQAEQYF. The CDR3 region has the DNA TGTGCCAGCAGCCCCGGACAGGCCGAGCAGTACTTC.

This chain's CDR3 is CASRRGQRNTEAFF. The CDR3 DNA reads TGTGCCAGCAGGCGGGGACAAAGAAACACTGAAGCTTTCTTT. The chain combines TRBV6-6 with TRBJ1-1; D perhaps matches TRBD1 (6 bases). Trimming took 6 bases from V and 2 from J, leaving 13 bases between them. CDR1 and CDR2 from the germline V gene are MNHNY and SVGAGI (reference sequence). CDR3 length: 14 residues.

The CDR3 coding sequence is TGTGCCAGCAGTGAGCCCTTTCCCGGCTACACCTTC. It encodes CASSEPFPGYTF. The J gene is TRBJ1-2, the V gene TRBV6-1, with no clear D. The CDR3 contains 12 residues. CDR1 and CDR2 from the germline V gene are MNHNS and SASEGT. V was pared by 3 bases and J by 8 bases, with 10 bases between.

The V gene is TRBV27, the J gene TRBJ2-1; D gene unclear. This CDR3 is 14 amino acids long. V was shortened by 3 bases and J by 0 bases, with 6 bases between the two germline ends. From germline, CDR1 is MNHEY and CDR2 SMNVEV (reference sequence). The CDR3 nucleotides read TGTGCCAGCAGTTTTCCTAGCTCCTACAATGAGCAGTTCTTC. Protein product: CASSFPSSYNEQFF.

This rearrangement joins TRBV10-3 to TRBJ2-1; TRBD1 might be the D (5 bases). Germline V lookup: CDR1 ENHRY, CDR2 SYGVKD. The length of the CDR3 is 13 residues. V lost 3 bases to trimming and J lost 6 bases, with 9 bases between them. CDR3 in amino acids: CAISDQTVNEQFF. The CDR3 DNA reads TGTGCCATCAGTGACCAGACAGTCAATGAGCAGTTCTTC.

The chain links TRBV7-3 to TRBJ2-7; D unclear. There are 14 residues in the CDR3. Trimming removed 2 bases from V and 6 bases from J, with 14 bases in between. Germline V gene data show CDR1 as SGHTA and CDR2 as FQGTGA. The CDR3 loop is CASSLDGYSAEQYF. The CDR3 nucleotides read TGTGCCAGCAGCTTAGATGGGTACTCCGCCGAGCAGTACTTC.

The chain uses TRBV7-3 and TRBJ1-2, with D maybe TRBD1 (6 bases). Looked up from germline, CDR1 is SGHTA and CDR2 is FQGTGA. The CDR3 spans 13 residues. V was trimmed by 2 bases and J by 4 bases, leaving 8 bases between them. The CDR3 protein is CASSLQGLYGYTF. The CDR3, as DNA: TGTGCCAGCAGCTTACAGGGGCTCTATGGCTACACCTTC.

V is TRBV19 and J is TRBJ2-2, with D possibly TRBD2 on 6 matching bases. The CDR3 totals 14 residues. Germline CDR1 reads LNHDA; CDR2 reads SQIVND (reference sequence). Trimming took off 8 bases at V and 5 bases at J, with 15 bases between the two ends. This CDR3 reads CASSYGSRTGELFF. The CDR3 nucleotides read TGTGCCAGTTCCTACGGGAGTAGGACCGGGGAGCTGTTTTTT.